This T cell receptor (beta chain) was obtained from a study of shared clonotypes between healthy human individuals. Study results and caveats: Generally, naive subsets (rather than memory subsets) showed larger estimated richness. The study found lower generation probabilities in non-shared clonotypes than in those shared by all four donors.

CD8 cells classed as naive were CD45RO-negative and positively selected for CCR7, excluding terminally differentiated effector memory CD45RA+ cells. This CDR3 is built from 12 residues. Trimming took 4 bases from V and 7 from J, leaving 11 bases between them. CDR1 and CDR2 (germline): SGHRS, YFSETQ. Original methodology: As immunoSEQ supplied junction-only sequences (without quality scores), filtering differed. Libraries were prepared by immunoSEQ multiplex PCR; TCRdb keeps only in-frame clonotypes and omits some of them. V and J calls and clone size come straight from that table; D and trimming were deduced from the DNA. The sample consists of approximately 650,000 clones, roughly 95% of them appearing once. On this clone: What it binds is not known.

This clonotype was sampled from a woman aged 25 to 39 in good health. The rearrangement links TRBV5-1 to TRBJ1-2, with D perhaps matching TRBD1 (6 bases). The sequenced material came from naive CD8+ T cells sorted from blood. The CDR3 is CASSPDRSGYTF. CDR3 sequence (DNA): TGCGCCAGCAGCCCTGACAGGAGTGGCTACACCTTC.